One and the same sample provided the 5 T cell receptor beta chains below, sequenced in a study of shared clonotypes between healthy human individuals. Only in-frame clones appear in the TCRdb table, and some are missing; sequencing was by immunoSEQ multiplex PCR. The data show about 980,000 clones, with 76% seen just once and nearly 1.5% held by the top ten. Sequencing used memory CD4+ T cells sorted from blood. Subset defined: CD45RA-negative fraction. All receptors come from a man aged 18 to 29 in good health.

This clone came up a few times. The chain carries TRBV5-1 and TRBJ2-7; D is unresolved. This CDR3 has 15 amino acids. V lost 5 bases, J lost 0 bases, and 15 bases lay in between. The germline gives CDR1 SGHRS, CDR2 YFSETQ. The CDR3 sequence is CASSSGSKSSYEQYF. The CDR3 DNA reads TGCGCCAGCAGTTCCGGGTCCAAGAGCTCCTACGAGCAGTACTTC.

In this sample, this clone turned up once. The V call is TRBV5-1, the J call TRBJ2-5; 7 nucleotides match TRBD2. This CDR3 region has 16 residues. In germline, CDR1 is SGHRS, CDR2 YFSETQ. The V and J ends lost 0 bases and 1 base, in that order; junction bases with no gene match: 6. The CDR3 loop is CASSLAVAGPQETQYF. The CDR3 DNA reads as TGCGCCAGCAGCTTGGCGGTAGCGGGCCCCCAAGAGACCCAGTACTTC. The complete variable domain, with remaining parts taken from reference TRBV5-1 and TRBJ2-5, reads KAGVTQTPRYLIKTRGQQVTLSCSPISGHRSVSWYQQTPGQGLQFLFEYFSETQRNKGNFPGRFSGRQFSNSRSEMNVSTLELGDSALYLCASSLAVAGPQETQYFGPGTRLLVL.

This rearrangement joins TRBV5-4 to TRBJ2-7; 9 nucleotides match TRBD1. CDR1 SGHNT and CDR2 YYREEE come from the germline V gene (reference sequence). With V trimmed by 5 bases and J by 6 bases, 9 bases remained unmatched. CDR3 length: 14 residues. CDR3: CASRPTGGIAEQYF. DNA for the CDR3: TGTGCCAGCAGACCGACAGGGGGAATCGCCGAGCAGTACTTC. Supplemented by reference TRBV5-4 and TRBJ2-7, the full variable domain reads ETGVTQSPTHLIKTRGQQVTLRCSSQSGHNTVSWYQQALGQGPQFIFQYYREEENGRGNFPPRFSGLQFPNYSSELNVNALELDDSALYLCASRPTGGIAEQYFGPGTRLTVT.

The chain uses TRBV27 and TRBJ2-1; TRBD1 agrees at 7 bases. Germline loops: CDR1 MNHEY, CDR2 SMNVEV (reference sequence). Losses at the gene ends were 2 bases for V and 2 bases for J; bases not matched to a gene: 3. There are 15 residues in the CDR3. CDR3 DNA: TGTGCCAGCAGTTTAAAGGGGGCTGCCTACAATGAGCAGTTCTTC. Translating it yields CASSLKGAAYNEQFF.

There are a few counts of this clone. The genes are TRBV5-1 and TRBJ1-2; 7 bases fit TRBD1. Germline trimming cut 4 bases from V and 8 bases from J; bases unmatched to any gene: 8. Germline CDR1 SGHRS, CDR2 YFSETQ. The CDR3 contains 13 residues. The CDR3 coding sequence is TGCGCCAGCAGCGAGGGACAGCTCAACGGCTACACCTTC. Translated: CASSEGQLNGYTF.